Sequencing of this T cell receptor beta chain was carried out in a study of blood T cell repertoires in COVID-19. Clones were sequenced by immunoSEQ multiplex PCR, and TCRdb holds only the in-frame ones, with some missing. The sample yields approximately 130,000 clones, 70% to 90% seen once. V was trimmed by 7 bases and J by 3 bases, leaving 12 bases between them. The CDR3 totals 13 residues. In germline, CDR1 is MDHEN, CDR2 SYDVKM. The gene calls are TRBV28 and TRBJ2-5; D is perhaps TRBD2 (6 bases). The sequence derives from a man in his 60s with acute or convalescent COVID-19. Sequenced: peripheral blood. This chain's CDR3 is CASMEGGKETQYF. CDR3 coding DNA: TGTGCCAGCATGGAGGGCGGAAAAGAGACCCAGTACTTC.